The clone carrying this T cell receptor (beta chain) was seen ten or more times. What it binds is unknown. This entry is derived from a study of regulatory T cells in long-lasting Graves disease. Between the trimmed V and J ends, which lost 2 bases and 5 bases, there was a span of 12 bases. The germline CDR1 and CDR2 sequences are MNHEY and SMNVEV (reference sequence). CDR3 length equals 14 residues. Study findings and constraints: Persistent disease samples used TRBV28, TRBJ1-2 and TRBJ2-5 preferentially. The study found persistent patients shared more public clonotypes (roughly 2,500) than new patients (around 870).

Researchers made TCR beta libraries by using iRepertoire HTBI primers and running Arm-PCR on CDR3 regions. Per the original methods: Across all samples, more than 60 TRBV segments and about 14 TRBJ segments were identified. TCRdb called the multiplex PCR reads again in MiXCR, with one record for every CDR3 protein. The V and J calls and clone size are TCRdb's, not the authors'. The top ten clones hold less than 25% of a sample with roughly 400,000 distinct CDR3 sequences, less than 25% of them seen once. Time point noted: persistent/refractory GD, antithyroid drugs over 5 years with positive TRAb. The TCR library used RNA extracted from PBMCs.

This chain uses TRBV27 with TRBJ2-5; D gene uncertain. The input for sequencing was peripheral blood mononuclear cells (PBMCs), taken when the disease was refractory, from a patient treated with antithyroid drugs. This receptor was identified in a female donor with Graves disease. The CDR3 protein is CASSLIGNGETQYF. DNA for the CDR3: TGTGCCAGCAGTTTAATAGGGAATGGGGAGACCCAGTACTTC.